The 13 T cell receptor beta chains below all came from one sample that was sequenced in a study of blood T cell repertoires in COVID-19. Libraries were prepared by immunoSEQ multiplex PCR; TCRdb keeps only in-frame clonotypes and omits some of them. The table records a few hundred thousand clones, less than 90% of them present only once. The sequenced material came from peripheral blood. These receptors were collected from a woman of 80 years or more with COVID-19, enrolled during active disease.

The chain couples TRBV4-3 to TRBJ1-3, with 8 positions matching TRBD1. The CDR3 extends over 15 amino acids. The ends lost 1 base at V and 4 bases at J; junction bases unmatched: 3. Germline-derived CDR1 and CDR2 are LGHNA and YSLEER. The DNA of the CDR3 is TGCGCCAGCAGCCAAGTCCGGACAGGGGGAAACACCATATATTTT. Translation: CASSQVRTGGNTIYF.

This clone showed up just a few times. This chain links TRBV5-6 with TRBJ2-7, with D perhaps matching TRBD2 (6 bases). Germline CDR1 and CDR2: SGHDT and YYEEEE. The CDR3 contains 15 residues. Deletions cut 4 bases from V and 0 bases from J, with 14 bases between. DNA of the CDR3: TGTGCCAGCAGCGCGGGACCAGGGCTCTCCTACGAGCAGTACTTC. This translates into CASSAGPGLSYEQYF.

The chain combines TRBV28 with TRBJ2-7; D is unclear. Trimming removed 5 bases at V and 1 base at J, with 6 bases between. CDR1 and CDR2 from the germline V gene are MDHEN and SYDVKM. The CDR3 contains 12 residues. CDR3 coding DNA: TGTGCCAGCAGTGCTGAGTCCTACGAGCAGTACTTC. It codes for CASSAESYEQYF.

This clone was observed a few times. The V and J genes are TRBV7-2 and TRBJ2-3, with 11 bases aligning to TRBD2. The CDR3 consists of 16 residues. The germline V gene has CDR1 SGHTA and CDR2 FQGNSA. After removal of 5 bases from V and 5 bases from J, the junction contained 9 bases not matched to a gene. The CDR3 loop reads CASSPRTSGLRDTQYF. The CDR3 bases are TGTGCCAGCAGCCCGCGGACTAGCGGGTTAAGAGATACGCAGTATTTT.

The chain recombines TRBV13 with TRBJ1-3; D is ambiguous. Germline-derived CDR1 and CDR2 are PRHDT and FYEKMQ (reference sequence). This CDR3 has 16 amino acids. V lost 0 bases and J 2 bases, leaving 11 bases between the germline ends. The CDR3 DNA reads TGTGCCAGCAGCTTAGGGCTCCAAGCGCCTGGAAACACCATATATTTT. Protein product: CASSLGLQAPGNTIYF.

The chain uses TRBV19 and TRBJ1-4; tentative D call: TRBD1 (6 bases). V shed 4 bases and J shed 8 bases, with 17 bases lying between them. The CDR3 has 15 residues. Germline V lookup: CDR1 LNHDA, CDR2 SQIVND (reference sequence). The CDR3 reads CASSNQQGSGEKLFF. In DNA form, the CDR3 reads TGTGCCAGTAGTAATCAACAGGGAAGCGGAGAAAAACTGTTTTTT.

The genes are TRBV5-6 and TRBJ1-1, with D possibly matching TRBD1 (5 bases). The CDR3 is 14 residues long. Trimming took off 3 bases at V and 1 base at J, with 10 bases between the two ends. Germline lookup yields CDR1 SGHDT and CDR2 YYEEEE. The CDR3 region has the DNA TGTGCCAGCAGCTGGGGCCAGACGAACACTGAAGCTTTCTTT. Its translation is CASSWGQTNTEAFF.

The chain recombines TRBV24-1 with TRBJ2-2; D is possibly TRBD1 (5 bases). CDR1 KGHDR and CDR2 SFDVKD come from the germline V gene. This CDR3 is 15 amino acids long. The ends were cut back, 3 bases at V and 5 bases at J, with 12 bases in the middle. This chain's CDR3 is CATSDPRQRTGELFF. DNA of the CDR3: TGTGCCACCAGTGATCCACGACAGAGGACCGGGGAGCTGTTTTTT.

The rearrangement links TRBV29-1 to TRBJ1-3; 7 bases are shared with TRBD1. Germline V gene lookup returns CDR1 SQVTM and CDR2 ANQGSEA. Trimming at V came to 6 bases and at J to 1 base, leaving 3 bases not matched to a gene. The CDR3 totals 13 residues. In nucleotides, the CDR3 is TGCAGCGTAGAACAGGGGTCTGGAAACACCATATATTTT. Protein product: CSVEQGSGNTIYF.

CDR3 in DNA: TGTGCCAGCAGCCGACTAGCGGACGAGCAGTACTTC. Translating it yields CASSRLADEQYF. J is TRBJ2-7 and V is TRBV6-5; 9 bases match TRBD2. This CDR3 has 12 amino acids. V shed 6 bases, J shed 5 bases, and the junction held 2 bases outside the gene matches. Germline values: CDR1 MNHEY, CDR2 SVGAGI.

This clone has just one count. The chain couples TRBV12-3 or TRBV12-4 to TRBJ1-1, with D hard to call. V was trimmed by 3 bases and J by 1 base, leaving 6 bases between them. This CDR3 spans 13 amino acids. This CDR3 reads CASSFSENTEAFF. The DNA for the CDR3 is TGTGCCAGCAGTTTTTCAGAGAACACTGAAGCTTTCTTT.

The count of this clone is one. The chain employs TRBV5-5 and TRBJ1-1; D remains unclear. V lost 3 bases, J lost 4 bases, and 10 bases lay in between. This CDR3 comprises 13 residues. CDR1 SGHKS and CDR2 YYEKEE come from the germline V gene (reference sequence). CDR3 loop: CASSSEPFTEAFF. CDR3 DNA sequence: TGTGCCAGCAGCTCAGAACCGTTCACTGAAGCTTTCTTT.

This rearrangement joins TRBV7-2 to TRBJ1-1; D is possibly TRBD1 (6 bases). V was cut by 5 bases and J by 4 bases, with 17 bases left in between. The length of the CDR3 is 15 residues. Germline V gene sequence: CDR1 SGHTA, CDR2 FQGNSA. The CDR3 is CASSLRAQGLTEAFF. The CDR3 coding sequence is TGTGCCAGCAGCCTCCGGGCCCAGGGGCTCACTGAAGCTTTCTTT. Using reference TRBV7-2 and TRBJ1-1 for the parts outside the CDR3, the full variable domain is GAGVSQSPSNKVTEKGKDVELRCDPISGHTALYWYRQSLGQGLEFLIYFQGNSAPDKSGLPSDRFSAERTGGSVSTLTIQRTQQEDSAVYLCASSLRAQGLTEAFFGQGTRLTVV.